This TCR beta chain was retrieved from a study of blood T cells in healthy people across ages. Whole-study findings and limits: Unsorted PBMCs blocked a conclusive comparison of naive and antigen-experienced cells. The percentage of naive T cells correlated strongly with TCR beta diversity. Possibly, changes in expanded clonotypes were confounded because donor CMV status was unknown. Getting older went along with TCR beta diversity per million T cells dropping roughly linearly.

Worth noting for this clonotype: Its antigen is unknown. Sequence at one end of the junction differs from germline and may be a read error.

A J-beta primer mix and a sample-barcoded 5' primer were used in a second PCR of about 6 to 12 cycles. TCRdb recomputed calls from the 5' RACE reads with MiXCR, one row per CDR3 protein. The sample has some 1,800,000 distinct CDR3 sequences; about 39% are singletons. Looked up from germline, CDR1 is LGHNA and CDR2 is YSLEER. This CDR3 spans 15 amino acids. Specimen: blood. This sequence was found in a human donor in good health. J is TRBJ1-2 and V is TRBV4-3; TRBD1 matches 7 bases. The CDR3 region is CAGSQERGGGYGYTF. For the CDR3, the DNA is TGCGCCGGCAGCCAAGAAAGAGGGGGCGGCTATGGCTACACCTTC.